This T cell receptor beta chain was retrieved from a study of blood T cells in healthy people across ages. A second about 7 to 12 cycle PCR used barcoded and J-beta primers. TCRdb reanalysed the 5' RACE reads using MiXCR and keeps one entry per CDR3 protein. The sample includes fewer than 1.5 million distinct CDR3 sequences, approximately 38% of them seen just once. Trimming removed 5 bases at V and 0 bases at J, with 11 bases between. The germline V gene has CDR1 SGDLS and CDR2 YYNGEE. This CDR3 contains 15 residues. A remark on this clonotype: What it binds is unknown.

General study points: For the donors, CMV status was unknown and possibly confounded expanded clonotype changes.

Material for sequencing was blood. The rearrangement joins TRBV9 to TRBJ2-2, with TRBD2 as a possible D gene (5 bases). The TCR was taken from a woman aged 18-30 years in good health. CDR3 sequence (DNA): TGTGCCAGCAGAGGAGGCAGCTCGAACACCGGGGAGCTGTTTTTT. Protein: CASRGGSSNTGELFF. The full variable domain, in which reference TRBV9 and TRBJ2-2 provide the parts outside the CDR3, is DSGVTQTPKHLITATGQRVTLRCSPRSGDLSVYWYQQSLDQGLQFLIQYYNGEERAKGNILERFSAQQFPDLHSELNLSSLELGDSALYFCASRGGSSNTGELFFGEGSRLTVL.